The T cell receptor (beta chain) described here comes from a study of cytomegalovirus exposure and HLA in healthy donors. The PCR contained 60 Vbeta and 13 Jbeta primers. Profiling relied on immunoSEQ multiplex PCR, and the TCRdb table lists in-frame clones only, not all of them. Of about 98,000 clones listed, about 80% are singletons. Trimming at V came to 5 bases and at J to 2 bases, leaving 5 bases not matched to a gene. CDR3 length: 14 amino acids. Per the germline V gene, CDR1 is LNHDA and CDR2 is SQIVND (reference sequence). What was sequenced was PBMCs. The sequence came from a female donor in good health and CMV-seropositive. This chain joins TRBV19 and TRBJ1-2, with 7 bases matching TRBD1. In DNA form, the CDR3 reads TGTGCCAGTAGTGCGGCAGGGGGAAACTATGGCTACACCTTC. Translation: CASSAAGGNYGYTF.